The 14 T cell receptor beta chains listed next were all sequenced from one sample in a study of radiotherapy plus CTLA-4 blockade in lung cancer. Only in-frame clones appear in the TCRdb table, and some are missing; sequencing was by immunoSEQ multiplex PCR. The repertoire holds over 40,000 clones, roughly four fifths seen once, with approximately 3.6% in the top ten. The sequenced sample was peripheral blood, obtained from a patient treated with radiotherapy plus ipilimumab. The source of these receptors is a human donor with non-small cell lung cancer who had stable disease on radiotherapy plus ipilimumab.

This clone was picked up one time. V gene TRBV10-3 combines with J gene TRBJ2-2; possibly TRBD1 for D (6 bases). Germline-derived CDR1 and CDR2 are ENHRY and SYGVKD. This CDR3 is built from 17 residues. V dropped 1 base and J dropped 1 base, with 13 bases sitting between them. CDR3 loop: CAISELWAGENTGELFF. Here the CDR3 DNA reads TGTGCCATCAGTGAGTTGTGGGCAGGGGAGAACACCGGGGAGCTGTTTTTT.

The V gene is TRBV14, the J gene TRBJ2-1; D may be TRBD2 (6 bases). Germline V gives CDR1 SGHDN, CDR2 FVKESK. CDR3 length equals 15 residues. Trimming pared 4 bases from V and 8 bases from J, leaving 18 bases between. CDR3 sequence: CASSPLAGPTHEQFF. The CDR3 DNA reads TGTGCCAGCAGCCCCCTGGCGGGGCCCACCCATGAGCAGTTCTTC. The full variable domain, completed using reference TRBV14 and TRBJ2-1, is EAGVTQFPSHSVIEKGQTVTLRCDPISGHDNLYWYRRVMGKEIKFLLHFVKESKQDESGMPNNRFLAERTGGTYSTLKVQPAELEDSGVYFCASSPLAGPTHEQFFGPGTRLTVL.

The chain uses TRBV4-1 and TRBJ2-5; 10 bases align to TRBD2. There are 19 residues in the CDR3. Germline CDR1 and CDR2: MGHRA and YSYEKL. V trimming: 0 bases; J trimming: 3 bases; junction bases outside the gene matches: 13. For the CDR3, the DNA is TGCGCCAGCAGCCAAGATCTTATAAGGGCTAGCGGGAGAAAAGAGACCCAGTACTTC. As protein: CASSQDLIRASGRKETQYF.

The chain is built from TRBV25-1 and TRBJ2-7, with 9 positions matching TRBD1. The CDR3 totals 14 residues. Losses at the gene ends were 8 bases for V and 2 bases for J; bases not matched to a gene: 7. Germline V gene data show CDR1 as MGHDK and CDR2 as SYGVNS. In DNA, the CDR3 is TGTGCCAGCGGGGGGGGACAGGGCCCCTACGAGCAGTACTTC. This gives the protein CASGGGQGPYEQYF.

The V and J genes are TRBV5-1 and TRBJ1-2; TRBD1 aligns across 7 bases. Trimming at V came to 0 bases and at J to 7 bases, leaving 6 bases not matched to a gene. The CDR3 length is 14 residues. CDR1 is SGHRS and CDR2 is YFSETQ in the germline V gene. The CDR3 DNA sequence: TGCGCCAGCAGCTTGGAGGGGGCGCGGAGTGGCTACACCTTC. Translated, it gives CASSLEGARSGYTF. Based on the CDR3 plus reference TRBV5-1 and TRBJ1-2, the full variable domain is KAGVTQTPRYLIKTRGQQVTLSCSPISGHRSVSWYQQTPGQGLQFLFEYFSETQRNKGNFPGRFSGRQFSNSRSEMNVSTLELGDSALYLCASSLEGARSGYTFGSGTRLTVV.

The V gene is TRBV7-3, the J gene TRBJ2-3; 7 positions match TRBD2. J was trimmed by 3 bases and V by 2 bases; bases with no gene match: 5. This CDR3 has 15 residues. CDR1 and CDR2 (germline): SGHTA, FQGTGA. The CDR3 region has the DNA TGTGCCAGCAGCTTACGACTAGCCGCAACAGATACGCAGTATTTT. As protein: CASSLRLAATDTQYF. The full variable domain, completed using reference TRBV7-3 and TRBJ2-3, is GAGVSQTPSNKVTEKGKYVELRCDPISGHTALYWYRQSLGQGPEFLIYFQGTGAADDSGLPNDRFFAVRPEGSVSTLKIQRTERGDSAVYLCASSLRLAATDTQYFGPGTRLTVL.

The rearrangement links TRBV10-3 to TRBJ2-1; 8 nucleotides align to TRBD1. This CDR3 contains 16 residues. The ends lost 10 bases at V and 8 bases at J; junction bases unmatched: 19. In germline, CDR1 is ENHRY, CDR2 SYGVKD. CDR3 coding DNA: TGTGCCACCGCGTCACCCGGGACAGGAGCTCAGGATGAGCAGTTCTTC. This translates into CATASPGTGAQDEQFF.

The rearrangement links TRBV6-1 to TRBJ2-3, with D possibly TRBD1 on 5 matching bases. The CDR3 loop spans 14 amino acids. Germline lookup yields CDR1 MNHNS and CDR2 SASEGT. V was clipped by 5 bases and J by 3 bases, with 12 bases between them. CDR3 in amino acids: CASSPLQGTDTQYF. CDR3 nucleotide sequence: TGTGCCAGCAGTCCCCTCCAGGGTACAGATACGCAGTATTTT.

V usage is TRBV27 and J usage is TRBJ2-6; D possibly corresponds to TRBD1 (5 bases). V was cut by 5 bases and J by 0 bases, with 17 bases left in between. CDR1 and CDR2 from the germline V gene are MNHEY and SMNVEV (reference sequence). This CDR3 contains 18 residues. In nucleotides, the CDR3 is TGTGCCAGCAGTCCCAGGCGACAGAGGAACTCTGGGGCCAACGTCCTGACTTTC. It is translated as CASSPRRQRNSGANVLTF. The entire variable domain, with the rest obtained from reference TRBV27 and TRBJ2-6, is as follows: EAQVTQNPRYLITVTGKKLTVTCSQNMNHEYMSWYRQDPGLGLRQIYYSMNVEVTDKGDVPEGYKVSRKEKRNFPLILESPSPNQTSLYFCASSPRRQRNSGANVLTFGAGSRLTVL.

This chain uses TRBV2 with TRBJ2-5; D is perhaps TRBD2 (6 bases). The CDR3 loop spans 17 amino acids. Trimming cost V 0 bases and J 2 bases, with 16 bases left between them. Germline-derived CDR1 and CDR2 are SNHLY and FYNNEI. CDR3 in DNA: TGTGCCAGCAGTGAAGCGCTTTATCTGCGGGGTCAAGAGACCCAGTACTTC. It specifies CASSEALYLRGQETQYF.

The V and J genes are TRBV5-6 and TRBJ1-2; 7 positions agree with TRBD1. The CDR3 length is 17 residues. V was pared by 0 bases and J by 3 bases, with 11 bases of the junction left unmatched. Germline CDR1 is SGHDT and CDR2 is YYEEEE. CDR3 nucleotides: TGTGCCAGCAGCTTGGTTGTGCCTCGGACAGGCCACTATGGCTACACCTTC. Its translation: CASSLVVPRTGHYGYTF.

The chain employs TRBV7-3 and TRBJ2-1; 7 nucleotides match TRBD1. The CDR3 totals 17 residues. Germline V CDR1 and CDR2: SGHTA, FQGTGA. Trimming cost V 5 bases and J 4 bases; bases outside gene matches: 14. As DNA, the CDR3 is TGTGCCAGCAGCCTCCAAGGGGGCGCCCCGGGGTACAATGAGCAGTTCTTC. Translating gives CASSLQGGAPGYNEQFF.

The CDR3, as DNA: TGTGCCAGCAGTCCAGGGACAGGGAGTCAACGGGGCTACACCTTC. Translation: CASSPGTGSQRGYTF. This chain connects TRBV28 to TRBJ1-2, with 9 nucleotides matching TRBD1. CDR1 and CDR2 (germline): MDHEN, SYDVKM. The CDR3 totals 15 residues. The J segment lost 8 bases and the V segment lost 5 bases, leaving 12 bases of the junction unmatched.

This clone was recorded once. Relative to the germline gene, one junction end is altered; a read error may explain this. Other DNA sequences within the sample encode an identical CDR3. The gene calls are TRBV2 and TRBJ2-7; tentative D call: TRBD1 (6 bases). The germline V gene encodes CDR1 SNHLY and CDR2 FYNNEI. This CDR3 spans 17 amino acids. CDR3 amino acids: CASSEADDRPSSYEQYF. The CDR3 nucleotides read TGTGCTAGCAGTGAAGCGGACGACAGGCCGAGCTCCTACGAGCAGTACTTC.